This note documents a single T cell receptor beta chain sequence. The data were obtained in a study of blood T cell repertoires in COVID-19. Overall study context: Italy, Spain and the United States were the sources of the convalescent and acute COVID-19 samples. T cells, B-cell-depleted T cells, or PBMCs supplied cDNA or gDNA.

The V gene's germline CDR1 is SGHRS and CDR2 YFSETQ. V lost 0 bases to trimming and J lost 7 bases, with 5 bases between them. The CDR3 runs to 12 residues. Original analysis: Quantification of nucleated cells was approximated via reference gene primer amplification. The data were produced by immunoSEQ multiplex PCR, yet TCRdb's version contains in-frame clones alone and is incomplete. The DNA was the basis for D and trimming; V, J and clone size are from that table. This table has some 78,000 clones, roughly 90% appearing once. The chain links TRBV5-1 to TRBJ2-1; D is unclear. Sequencing input: peripheral blood. The source is a man aged 45-60 years with active or convalescent COVID-19. For the CDR3, the DNA is TGCGCCAGCAGCTTGGCTACGAATGAGCAGTTCTTC. Amino acid sequence: CASSLATNEQFF.